Listed below are T cell receptor beta chains from one sample, sequenced in a study of PD-1 blockade in classical Hodgkin lymphoma. Only in-frame clones appear in the TCRdb table, and some are missing; sequencing was by immunoSEQ multiplex PCR. The repertoire holds about 19,000 clones, with roughly 80% as singletons. The source was peripheral blood mononuclear cells (PBMCs), collected before the second cycle of nivolumab. The origin of the receptors is a human donor with classical Hodgkin lymphoma. Each CDR3 is given without its conserved first and last residue.

j_call: TRBJ2-5; v_call: TRBV10-3; cdr3_length: 11; cdr3_aa: ATSRDSQETQY
j_call: TRBJ2-1; v_call: TRBV15; cdr3_length: 12; cdr3_aa: ATSRDLWGGEQF
j_call: TRBJ2-1; v_call: TRBV30; cdr3_length: 12; cdr3_aa: AWSGTRPNNEQF
j_call: TRBJ1-1; v_call: TRBV5-1; cdr3_length: 12; cdr3_aa: ASSSRQGRTEAF
j_call: TRBJ2-7; v_call: TRBV10-3; cdr3_length: 10; cdr3_aa: AISETGYEQY
j_call: TRBJ2-7; v_call: TRBV12-5; cdr3_length: 11; cdr3_aa: ASGIDRAYEQY
j_call: TRBJ2-1; v_call: TRBV10-2; cdr3_length: 13; cdr3_aa: ASRSLALAYNEQF
j_call: TRBJ2-7; v_call: TRBV19; cdr3_length: 12; cdr3_aa: ASSIGTSGGEQY
j_call: TRBJ2-7; v_call: TRBV6-6; cdr3_length: 13; cdr3_aa: ASSSPGQGDYEQY
j_call: TRBJ1-6; v_call: TRBV19; cdr3_length: 17; cdr3_aa: ASSMRQGGLIALNSPLH
j_call: TRBJ2-6; v_call: TRBV5-1; cdr3_length: 15; cdr3_aa: ASTDRQGFSGANVLT
j_call: TRBJ2-7; v_call: TRBV5-4; cdr3_length: 10; cdr3_aa: ASSLGVDEQY
j_call: TRBJ2-3; v_call: TRBV27; cdr3_length: 20; cdr3_aa: ASSLQRGGAGLAGKGGDTQY
j_call: TRBJ2-1; v_call: TRBV19; cdr3_length: 11; cdr3_aa: ASSIVGDNEQF
j_call: TRBJ2-5; v_call: TRBV18; cdr3_length: 12; cdr3_aa: ASSIFAGQETQY
j_call: TRBJ2-7; v_call: TRBV4-3; cdr3_length: 11; cdr3_aa: ASSPTASYEQY
j_call: TRBJ2-2; v_call: TRBV7-7; cdr3_length: 14; cdr3_aa: ASSFSTSGDTGELF
j_call: TRBJ1-2; v_call: TRBV5-4; cdr3_length: 12; cdr3_aa: ASSLVTGVHGYT
j_call: TRBJ2-6; v_call: TRBV2; cdr3_length: 15; cdr3_aa: ASSEALLRSGANVLT
j_call: TRBJ2-1; v_call: TRBV29-1; cdr3_length: 13; cdr3_aa: SVEDHRGQDNEQF
j_call: TRBJ2-7; v_call: TRBV11-2; cdr3_length: 11; cdr3_aa: ASSLGKGDEQY
j_call: TRBJ2-2; v_call: TRBV5-4; cdr3_length: 12; cdr3_aa: ASSPGHFTGELF
j_call: TRBJ2-7; v_call: TRBV11-2; cdr3_length: 12; cdr3_aa: ASSAQGASYEQY